These 9 T cell receptor beta chains were sequenced from one sample in a study of shared clonotypes between healthy human individuals. The protocol was immunoSEQ multiplex PCR, while the TCRdb copy is restricted to in-frame clones and leaves out a portion. The repertoire has under 150,000 clones, approximately 70% of them found once; the top ten carry roughly 25%. Sequencing used memory CD8+ T cells sorted from blood. The subset here: CD45RO+ cells pooled with CCR7-negative TemRA cells. The receptors come from a woman aged 30 to 39 in good health.

The V gene is TRBV25-1, the J gene TRBJ2-7, with 9 bases lining up with TRBD1. The CDR3 loop spans 16 amino acids. Germline lookup yields CDR1 MGHDK and CDR2 SYGVNS. Losses at the gene ends were 8 bases for V and 0 bases for J; bases not matched to a gene: 11. The chain's CDR3 is CASHTGTGNSSYEQYF. The CDR3 nucleotides read TGTGCCAGCCATACAGGGACAGGGAATAGCTCCTACGAGCAGTACTTC.

The chain's CDR3 is CASSTEITGNTEAFF. CDR3 bases: TGTGCCAGCAGCACTGAAATAACGGGAAACACTGAAGCTTTCTTT. V and J are TRBV6-6 and TRBJ1-1; D uncertain. Germline CDR1 reads MNHNY; CDR2 reads SVGAGI (reference sequence). Trimming stripped 6 bases from V and 2 bases from J, with 16 bases between. CDR3 size: 15 residues.

The V and J genes are TRBV16 and TRBJ1-2, with D possibly being TRBD1 (6 bases). The V gene's germline CDR1 is KGHSY and CDR2 FQNENV. The CDR3 is made up of 15 amino acids. V lost 0 bases to trimming and J lost 5 bases, with 13 bases between them. The CDR3 sequence is CASSQSEGGTYGYTF. The CDR3 DNA is TGTGCCAGCAGCCAATCGGAGGGCGGGACATATGGCTACACCTTC.

The chain uses TRBV28 and TRBJ2-7; D possibly corresponds to TRBD1 (6 bases). This CDR3 is built from 15 residues. V shed 1 base and J shed 2 bases, with 12 bases lying between them. Germline V gives CDR1 MDHEN, CDR2 SYDVKM. As DNA, the CDR3 is TGTGCCAGCAGTTTATTCCTCAGGGACACCTACGAGCAGTACTTC. As protein: CASSLFLRDTYEQYF.

The V call is TRBV19, the J call TRBJ1-1, with unresolved D. The germline gives CDR1 LNHDA, CDR2 SQIVND (reference sequence). This CDR3 is built from 13 residues. V lost 5 bases to trimming and J lost 0 bases, with 7 bases between them. CDR3 nucleotides: TGTGCCAGTAGTGCGCAGGTGAACACTGAAGCTTTCTTT. It translates to CASSAQVNTEAFF.

The chain couples TRBV9 to TRBJ1-1; 8 bases line up with TRBD1. Germline CDR1 SGDLS, CDR2 YYNGEE. The CDR3 has 15 residues. V shed 3 bases, J shed 2 bases, and the junction held 6 bases outside the gene matches. The CDR3 nucleotides are TGTGCCAGCAGCGATACAGGGGGAGGCAACACTGAAGCTTTCTTT. It codes for CASSDTGGGNTEAFF.

This chain connects TRBV23-1 to TRBJ1-3, with a weak D call TRBD1 (6 bases). TRBV23-1 is an ORF; its function is uncertain. With 7 bases removed from V and 4 bases from J, the gap between germline ends came to 14 bases. There are 14 residues in the CDR3. The CDR3 bases are TGCGCCAGCACCCGGGGGACACCGGGAAACACCATATATTTT. It yields the protein CASTRGTPGNTIYF.

The chain is built from TRBV27 and TRBJ2-1, with D possibly being TRBD2 (5 bases). The CDR3 contains 15 residues. Germline V gene data show CDR1 as MNHEY and CDR2 as SMNVEV (reference sequence). The V end was cut by 2 bases, the J end by 7 bases, with 15 bases between. CDR3 in amino acids: CASSLEGGGVNEQFF. In DNA, the CDR3 is TGTGCCAGCAGTTTAGAGGGTGGAGGTGTGAATGAGCAGTTCTTC.

The rearrangement joins TRBV7-6 to TRBJ2-7; D could derive from TRBD1 or TRBD2 (5 bases each). Germline loops: CDR1 SGHVS, CDR2 FNYEAQ. CDR3 length: 15 residues. Trimming removed 2 bases at V and 0 bases at J, with 11 bases between. CDR3 protein: CASSLYQGPSYEQYF. The CDR3 DNA reads TGTGCCAGCAGCTTATACCAGGGACCCTCCTACGAGCAGTACTTC.